These 20 T cell receptor beta chains were sequenced from one sample in a study of blood T cells in healthy people across ages (dated by TCRdb to between 2014 and 2016). Library creation used 5' RACE. The listed sequencing device is Illumina HiSeq 2500. The second PCR ran for roughly 7 to 12 cycles and used a J-beta primer mix along with a sample-barcoded 5' primer. Clones were called with MiXCR by TCRdb after fastp trimmed the public reads at Q25, and only in-frame beta chains were retained. Rows matching on CDR3 protein sequence are summarized as one entry with the most common DNA and genes. The table for this sample lists about 830,000 distinct CDR3 sequences; about 59% of them were counted only once. The top ten clonotypes cover 25% to 30% of the sample. Sequencing used blood. Every receptor here comes from a man aged 25 to 40 in good health.

This chain connects TRBV7-9 to TRBJ2-3; possibly TRBD1 for D (6 bases). The CDR3 is 15 amino acids. V dropped 5 bases and J dropped 4 bases, with 16 bases sitting between them. From germline, CDR1 is SEHNR and CDR2 FQNEAQ (reference sequence). The CDR3 protein is CASSNPQGSADTQYF. Here the CDR3 DNA reads TGTGCCAGCAGCAACCCACAGGGAAGCGCAGATACGCAGTATTTT.

This chain uses TRBV2 with TRBJ2-7, with D possibly being TRBD1 (6 bases). The ends were cut back, 9 bases at V and 6 bases at J, with 9 bases in the middle. Germline lookup yields CDR1 SNHLY and CDR2 FYNNEI. The CDR3 contains 10 residues. Here the CDR3 reads CARQGAEQYF. The CDR3 DNA sequence: TGTGCCAGACAGGGTGCCGAGCAGTACTTC.

The rearrangement uses TRBV18 and TRBJ1-1, with D hard to call. The germline V gene has CDR1 KGHSH and CDR2 LQKENI. CDR3 length equals 14 residues. V was shortened by 1 base and J by 4 bases, with 10 bases between the two germline ends. CDR3 in DNA: TGTGCCAGCTCACCACTCGAATTACCCACTGAAGCTTTCTTT. Its protein product is CASSPLELPTEAFF.

V usage is TRBV4-3 and J usage is TRBJ1-4; 7 positions match TRBD1. Per germline, CDR1 LGHNA and CDR2 YSLEER. The length of the CDR3 is 17 residues. Trimming took 0 bases from V and 5 from J; bases not matched to a gene: 9. The CDR3 DNA reads TGCGCCAGCAGCCAAGATCTTCCGGCAGGGGGGAATGAAAAACTGTTTTTT. Translated: CASSQDLPAGGNEKLFF.

The chain links TRBV7-2 to TRBJ2-3; maybe TRBD2 (6 bases). The germline V gene has CDR1 SGHTA and CDR2 FQGNSA. V was clipped by 4 bases and J by 8 bases, with 13 bases between them. The CDR3 sequence is 13 residues long. Here the CDR3 DNA reads TGTGCCAGCAGCTCACCGGGTAGCGGTACGCAGTATTTT. It encodes CASSSPGSGTQYF.

This clonotype was picked up a small number of times. The chain employs TRBV4-3 and TRBJ2-1, with 9 bases aligning to TRBD2. Germline V gene data show CDR1 as LGHNA and CDR2 as YSLEER. Trimming at V came to 0 bases and at J to 6 bases, leaving 6 bases not matched to a gene. This CDR3 spans 16 amino acids. The CDR3 coding sequence is TGCGCCAGCAGCCAAGATTGGCTAGCGGGGACCAATGAGCAGTTCTTC. Its translation is CASSQDWLAGTNEQFF.

The chain joins TRBV20-1 to TRBJ2-5; perhaps TRBD1 as D (5 bases). The closer fit of TRBJ2-7 to the DNA end suggests the J call may be wrong. CDR1 and CDR2 (germline): DFQATT, SNEGSKA (reference sequence). This CDR3 spans 10 amino acids. This chain's CDR3 is CSASTDEQYF. The CDR3 nucleotides are TGCAGTGCTTCGACAGACGAGCAGTACTTC.

The rearrangement links TRBV7-2 to TRBJ1-5; D is unclear. Germline assignment: CDR1 SGHTA and CDR2 FQGNSA. The V gene lost 8 bases and the J gene lost 1 base, with 12 bases spanning the gap. The CDR3 consists of 14 residues. CDR3 sequence reads: CASLESGSNQPQHF. CDR3 DNA: TGTGCCAGCCTAGAAAGCGGAAGCAATCAGCCCCAGCATTTT.

This clonotype was seen a handful of times. The gene calls are TRBV20-1 and TRBJ2-7, with 10 bases aligning to TRBD2. The CDR3 sequence is 14 residues long. Trimming took 1 base from V and 6 from J; bases not matched to a gene: 6. Per the germline V gene, CDR1 is DFQATT and CDR2 is SNEGSKA (reference sequence). The DNA of the CDR3 is TGCAGTGCTAGAGCGGGACTAGCGCCCTCCGAGCAGTACTTC. Amino acids: CSARAGLAPSEQYF.

This sequence joins TRBV5-1 and TRBJ2-7, with D maybe TRBD1 (7 bases). Trimming pared 4 bases from V and 5 bases from J, leaving 19 bases between. Per the germline V gene, CDR1 is SGHRS and CDR2 is YFSETQ. The CDR3 is 15 residues long. The CDR3 protein is CASSERQGGIDEQYF. In nucleotides, the CDR3 is TGCGCCAGCAGCGAAAGACAGGGAGGAATCGACGAGCAGTACTTC.

V is TRBV7-9 and J is TRBJ2-3; the match to TRBD2 covers 9 bases. The J segment lost 4 bases and the V segment lost 10 bases, leaving 6 bases of the junction unmatched. The CDR3 extends over 13 amino acids. Germline lookup yields CDR1 SEHNR and CDR2 FQNEAQ (reference sequence). Written as DNA, the CDR3 is TGTGCCACCGAGCGGGGGGATTCAGATACGCAGTATTTT. Its translation: CATERGDSDTQYF. The full variable domain, completed using reference TRBV7-9 and TRBJ2-3, is DTGVSQNPRHKITKRGQNVTFRCDPISEHNRLYWYRQTLGQGPEFLTYFQNEAQLEKSRLLSDRFSAERPKGSFSTLEIQRTEQGDSAMYLCATERGDSDTQYFGPGTRLTVL.

The gene calls are TRBV5-6 and TRBJ2-4; weak D call: TRBD2 (5 bases). The J call may be faulty, since TRBJ2-5 better matches the DNA end. Germline CDR1 is SGHDT and CDR2 is YYEEEE. CDR3 size: 14 residues. CDR3 coding DNA: TGTGCCAGCAGTATCGGCGGACTCCAAGAGACCCAGTACTTC. It specifies CASSIGGLQETQYF.

In this sample, this clonotype turned up a few times. V and J are TRBV9 and TRBJ2-5, with TRBD1 matching over 10 bases. The germline V gene has CDR1 SGDLS and CDR2 YYNGEE. The V and J ends lost 3 bases and 4 bases, in that order; junction bases with no gene match: 3. The length of the CDR3 is 14 residues. DNA for the CDR3: TGTGCCAGCAGCGAGACAGGGGGCTCAGAGACCCAGTACTTC. This codes for CASSETGGSETQYF.

The gene calls are TRBV7-9 and TRBJ1-1; TRBD1 is a possible D gene (5 bases). Trimming stripped 2 bases from V and 8 bases from J, with 12 bases between. The CDR3 is 13 amino acids. Per germline, CDR1 SEHNR and CDR2 FQNEAQ (reference sequence). The CDR3 loop reads CASSLRDFSEAFF. CDR3 DNA sequence: TGTGCCAGCAGCTTAAGGGACTTTTCGGAAGCTTTCTTT.

The chain has TRBV20-1 and TRBJ2-7; perhaps D is TRBD1 or TRBD2 (5 bases each). Deletions cut 6 bases from V and 2 bases from J, with 17 bases between. Germline assignment: CDR1 DFQATT and CDR2 SNEGSKA (reference sequence). This CDR3 has 14 residues. DNA of the CDR3: TGCAGTGCAAGCCCCGGGACGAGAACCTACGAGCAGTACTTC. It yields the protein CSASPGTRTYEQYF.

This clonotype has only a few counts. This sequence joins TRBV6-5 and TRBJ1-2; D is undetermined. V was clipped by 5 bases and J by 2 bases, with 18 bases between them. Germline values: CDR1 MNHEY, CDR2 SVGAGI. The CDR3 covers 16 residues. Written as DNA, the CDR3 is TGTGCCAGCAGTACTCTTGAGGACGGAGCCAACTATGGCTACACCTTC. It codes for CASSTLEDGANYGYTF.

V gene TRBV4-2 combines with J gene TRBJ2-7; 8 bases map to TRBD2. CDR3 length equals 16 residues. CDR1 is LGHNA and CDR2 is YNFKEQ in the germline V gene. With V trimmed by 0 bases and J by 7 bases, 11 bases remained unmatched. CDR3 coding DNA: TGTGCCAGCAGCCAAGATCACAGCGGGGGATCCTTGGAGCAGTACTTC. Translating gives CASSQDHSGGSLEQYF.

This clonotype was detected once. The chain recombines TRBV29-1 with TRBJ2-4, with D possibly TRBD2 on 6 matching bases. TRBJ2-5 matches the DNA end more closely, so the J call is doubtful. The CDR3 has 14 residues. Germline CDR1 and CDR2: SQVTM and ANQGSEA. In nucleotides, the CDR3 is TGCAGCGTGTGGAAAGAGACTAGTGAAGAGACCCAGTACTTC. Translated, it gives CSVWKETSEETQYF.

The chain carries TRBV2 and TRBJ2-1; TRBD2 matches at 7 bases. J gave up 8 bases and V 6 bases, and 13 bases lay outside the gene matches. The CDR3 loop spans 15 amino acids. CDR1 SNHLY and CDR2 FYNNEI come from the germline V gene. The CDR3 DNA sequence: TGTGCCAGCAGCCCACGGCGGGGGTCAAGGGATGAGCAGTTCTTC. Protein sequence: CASSPRRGSRDEQFF. The complete variable domain, with remaining parts taken from reference TRBV2 and TRBJ2-1, reads EPEVTQTPSHQVTQMGQEVILRCVPISNHLYFYWYRQILGQKVEFLVSFYNNEISEKSEIFDDQFSVERPDGSNFTLKIRSTKLEDSAMYFCASSPRRGSRDEQFFGPGTRLTVL.

V usage is TRBV6-4 and J usage is TRBJ2-1, with D tentatively TRBD2 (6 bases). This CDR3 region has 14 residues. Germline V gives CDR1 MRHNA, CDR2 SNTAGT. Trimming removed 2 bases from V and 7 bases from J, with 12 bases in between. The CDR3 DNA reads TGTGCCAGCAGTGACCCTCGGAGGGGAAATGAGCAGTTCTTC. It is translated as CASSDPRRGNEQFF.